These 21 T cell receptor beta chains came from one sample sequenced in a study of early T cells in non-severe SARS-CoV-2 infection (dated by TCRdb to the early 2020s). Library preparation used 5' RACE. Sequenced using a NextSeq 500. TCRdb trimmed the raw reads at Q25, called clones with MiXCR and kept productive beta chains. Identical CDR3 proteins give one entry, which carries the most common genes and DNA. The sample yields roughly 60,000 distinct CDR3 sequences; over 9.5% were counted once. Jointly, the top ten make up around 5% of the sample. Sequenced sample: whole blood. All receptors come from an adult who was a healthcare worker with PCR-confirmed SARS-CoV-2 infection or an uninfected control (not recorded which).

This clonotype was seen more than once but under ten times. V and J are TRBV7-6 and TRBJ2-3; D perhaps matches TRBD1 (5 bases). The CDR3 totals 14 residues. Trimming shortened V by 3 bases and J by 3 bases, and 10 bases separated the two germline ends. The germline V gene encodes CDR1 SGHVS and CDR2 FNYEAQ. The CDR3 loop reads CASSLGQQTDTQYF. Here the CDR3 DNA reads TGTGCCAGCAGCTTGGGGCAGCAGACAGATACGCAGTATTTT.

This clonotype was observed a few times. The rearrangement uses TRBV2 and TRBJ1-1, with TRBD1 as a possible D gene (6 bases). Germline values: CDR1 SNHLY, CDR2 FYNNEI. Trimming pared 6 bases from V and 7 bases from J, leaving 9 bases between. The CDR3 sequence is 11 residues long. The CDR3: CASSGQIEAFF. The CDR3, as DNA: TGTGCCAGCAGCGGACAGATTGAAGCTTTCTTT. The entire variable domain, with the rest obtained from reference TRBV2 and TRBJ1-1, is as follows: EPEVTQTPSHQVTQMGQEVILRCVPISNHLYFYWYRQILGQKVEFLVSFYNNEISEKSEIFDDQFSVERPDGSNFTLKIRSTKLEDSAMYFCASSGQIEAFFGQGTRLTVV.

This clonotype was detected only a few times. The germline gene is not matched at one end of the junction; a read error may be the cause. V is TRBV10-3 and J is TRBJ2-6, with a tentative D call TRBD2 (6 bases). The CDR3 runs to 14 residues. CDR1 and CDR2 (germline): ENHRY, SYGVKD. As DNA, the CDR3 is TGTGCCACGGAGGGGTTTGTTGGGGCCAACGTCCTGATTTTC. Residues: CATEGFVGANVLIF.

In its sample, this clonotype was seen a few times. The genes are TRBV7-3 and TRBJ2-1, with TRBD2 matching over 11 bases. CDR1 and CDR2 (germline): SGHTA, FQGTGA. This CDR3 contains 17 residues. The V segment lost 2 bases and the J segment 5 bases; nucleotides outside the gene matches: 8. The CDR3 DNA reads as TGTGCCAGCAGCTTAGCGCCGGGACTAGCGGTGAACAATGAGCAGTTCTTC. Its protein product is CASSLAPGLAVNNEQFF. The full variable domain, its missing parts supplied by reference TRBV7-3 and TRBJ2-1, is GAGVSQTPSNKVTEKGKYVELRCDPISGHTALYWYRQSLGQGPEFLIYFQGTGAADDSGLPNDRFFAVRPEGSVSTLKIQRTERGDSAVYLCASSLAPGLAVNNEQFFGPGTRLTVL.

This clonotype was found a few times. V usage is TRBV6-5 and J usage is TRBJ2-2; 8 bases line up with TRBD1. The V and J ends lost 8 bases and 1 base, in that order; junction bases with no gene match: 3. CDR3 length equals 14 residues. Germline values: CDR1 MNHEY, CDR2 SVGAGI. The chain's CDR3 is CASLGTGNTGELFF. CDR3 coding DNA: TGTGCCAGCTTAGGGACAGGGAACACCGGGGAGCTGTTTTTT.

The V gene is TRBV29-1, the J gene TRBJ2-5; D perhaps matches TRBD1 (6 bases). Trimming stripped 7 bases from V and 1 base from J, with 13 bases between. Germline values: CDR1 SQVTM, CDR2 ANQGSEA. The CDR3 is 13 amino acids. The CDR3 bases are TGCAGCGCGAACACAGGGAGCCAAGAGACCCAGTACTTC. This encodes CSANTGSQETQYF. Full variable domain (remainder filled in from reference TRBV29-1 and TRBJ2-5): SAVISQKPSRDICQRGTSLTIQCQVDSQVTMMFWYRQQPGQSLTLIATANQGSEATYESGFVIDKFPISRPNLTFSTLTVSNMSPEDSSIYLCSANTGSQETQYFGPGTRLLVL.

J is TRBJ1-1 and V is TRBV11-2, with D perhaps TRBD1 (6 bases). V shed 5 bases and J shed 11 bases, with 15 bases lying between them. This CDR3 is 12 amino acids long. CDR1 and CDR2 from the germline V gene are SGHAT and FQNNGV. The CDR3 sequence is CASSPGGGLAFF. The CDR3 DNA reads TGTGCCAGCAGCCCGGGCGGGGGGCTGGCTTTCTTT.

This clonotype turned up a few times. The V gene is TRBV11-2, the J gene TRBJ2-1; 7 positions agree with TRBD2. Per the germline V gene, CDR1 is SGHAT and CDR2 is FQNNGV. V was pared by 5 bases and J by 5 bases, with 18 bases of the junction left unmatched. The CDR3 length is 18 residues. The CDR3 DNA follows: TGTGCCAGCAGCGGACTCCTGGCCGTACCTAGCGGACACAATGAGCAGTTCTTC. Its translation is CASSGLLAVPSGHNEQFF.

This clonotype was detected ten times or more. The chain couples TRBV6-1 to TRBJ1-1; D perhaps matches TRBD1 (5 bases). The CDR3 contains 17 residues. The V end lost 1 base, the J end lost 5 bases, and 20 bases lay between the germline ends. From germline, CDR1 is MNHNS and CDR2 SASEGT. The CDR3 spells CASSEVRGAKGETEAFF. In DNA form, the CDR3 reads TGTGCCAGCAGTGAAGTGAGGGGCGCGAAGGGCGAGACTGAAGCTTTCTTT.

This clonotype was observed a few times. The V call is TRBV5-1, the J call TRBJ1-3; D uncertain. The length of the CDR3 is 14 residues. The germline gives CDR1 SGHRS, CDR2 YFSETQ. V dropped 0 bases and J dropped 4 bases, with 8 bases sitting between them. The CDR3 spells CASSLEFSGNTIYF. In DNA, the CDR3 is TGCGCCAGCAGCTTGGAGTTCAGCGGAAACACCATATATTTT.

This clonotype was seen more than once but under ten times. The CDR3 loop is CASSYGQGKSGANVLTF. CDR3 bases: TGTGCCAGCAGTTACGGACAGGGAAAGTCTGGGGCCAACGTCCTGACTTTC. The chain is built from TRBV6-2 or TRBV6-3 and TRBJ2-6; 8 bases fit TRBD1. Germline V lookup: CDR1 MNHEY, CDR2 SVGEGT. CDR3 length: 17 amino acids. Trimming removed 2 bases from V and 1 base from J; junction bases left unmatched: 4.

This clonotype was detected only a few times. In DNA, the CDR3 is TGCGCCAGCAGCCGAGGGACAGGGGAAAACTATGGCTACACCTTC. It encodes CASSRGTGENYGYTF. The V and J genes are TRBV4-3 and TRBJ1-2, with TRBD1 identical over 10 bases. The length of the CDR3 is 15 residues. Germline assignment: CDR1 LGHNA and CDR2 YSLEER. V lost 4 bases to trimming and J lost 2 bases; unmatched junction nucleotides: 4.

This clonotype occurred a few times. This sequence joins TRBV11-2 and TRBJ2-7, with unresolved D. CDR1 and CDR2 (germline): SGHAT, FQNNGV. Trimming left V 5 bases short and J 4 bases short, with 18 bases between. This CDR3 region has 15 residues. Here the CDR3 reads CASSLAPRVPYEQYF. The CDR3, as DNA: TGTGCCAGCAGCCTCGCCCCTCGGGTCCCTTACGAGCAGTACTTC.

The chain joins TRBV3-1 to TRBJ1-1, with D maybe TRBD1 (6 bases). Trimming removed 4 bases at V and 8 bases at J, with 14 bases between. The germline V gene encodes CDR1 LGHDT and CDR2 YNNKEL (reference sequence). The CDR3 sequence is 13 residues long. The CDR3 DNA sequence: TGTGCCAGCAGCCCAAGTTCAGGGGCCGAAGCTTTCTTT. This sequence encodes CASSPSSGAEAFF.

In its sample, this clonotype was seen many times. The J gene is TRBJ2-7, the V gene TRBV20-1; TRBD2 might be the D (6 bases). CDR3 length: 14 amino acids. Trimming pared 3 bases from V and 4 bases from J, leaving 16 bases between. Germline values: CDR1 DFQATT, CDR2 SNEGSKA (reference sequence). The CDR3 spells CSARGGRWDYEQYF. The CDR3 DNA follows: TGCAGTGCTAGGGGGGGACGGTGGGATTACGAGCAGTACTTC.

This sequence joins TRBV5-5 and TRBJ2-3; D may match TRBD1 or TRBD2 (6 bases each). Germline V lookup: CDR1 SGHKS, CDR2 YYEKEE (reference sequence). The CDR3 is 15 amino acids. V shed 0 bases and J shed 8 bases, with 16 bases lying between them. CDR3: CASSLDPGARGTQYF. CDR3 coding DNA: TGTGCCAGCAGCTTGGATCCGGGGGCAAGGGGTACGCAGTATTTT.

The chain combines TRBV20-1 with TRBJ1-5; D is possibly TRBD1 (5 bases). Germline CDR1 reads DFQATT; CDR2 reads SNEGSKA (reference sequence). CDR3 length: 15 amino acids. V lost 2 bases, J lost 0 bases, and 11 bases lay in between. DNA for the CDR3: TGCAGTGCTAGACCGGGGCAGTATAGCAATCAGCCCCAGCATTTT. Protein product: CSARPGQYSNQPQHF.

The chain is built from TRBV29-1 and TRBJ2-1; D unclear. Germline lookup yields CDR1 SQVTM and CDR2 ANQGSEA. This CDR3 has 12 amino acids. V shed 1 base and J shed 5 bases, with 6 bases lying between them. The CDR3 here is CSVEGVDNEQFF. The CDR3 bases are TGCAGCGTTGAAGGTGTTGACAATGAGCAGTTCTTC.

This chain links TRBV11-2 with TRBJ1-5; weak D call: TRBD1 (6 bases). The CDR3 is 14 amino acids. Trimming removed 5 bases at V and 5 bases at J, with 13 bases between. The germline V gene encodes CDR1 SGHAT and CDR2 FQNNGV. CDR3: CASSAGTTYQPQHF. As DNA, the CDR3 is TGTGCCAGCAGCGCCGGGACAACTTATCAGCCCCAGCATTTT.

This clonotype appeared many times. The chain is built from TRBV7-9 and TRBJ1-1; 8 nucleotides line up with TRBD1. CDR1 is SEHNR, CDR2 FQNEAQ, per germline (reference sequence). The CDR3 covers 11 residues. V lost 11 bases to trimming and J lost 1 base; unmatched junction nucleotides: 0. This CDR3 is CAGTGNTEAFF. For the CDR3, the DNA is TGTGCCGGGACAGGGAACACTGAAGCTTTCTTT.

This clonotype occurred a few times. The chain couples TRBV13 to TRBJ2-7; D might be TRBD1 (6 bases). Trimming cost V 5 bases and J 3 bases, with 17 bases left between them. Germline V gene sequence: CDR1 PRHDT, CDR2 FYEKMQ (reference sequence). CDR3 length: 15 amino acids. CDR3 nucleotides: TGTGCCAGCAGCAATACCTTGGACAGATTCTACGAGCAGTACTTC. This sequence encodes CASSNTLDRFYEQYF. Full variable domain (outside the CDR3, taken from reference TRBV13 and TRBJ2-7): AAGVIQSPRHLIKEKRETATLKCYPIPRHDTVYWYQQGPGQDPQFLISFYEKMQSDKGSIPDRFSAQQFSDYHSELNMSSLELGDSALYFCASSNTLDRFYEQYFGPGTRLTVT.